The text below deals with one TCR beta chain. The sample is drawn from a study of cytomegalovirus exposure and HLA in healthy donors. CDR1 is MNHEY and CDR2 is SVGAGI in the germline V gene. The CDR3 spans 12 residues. V lost 2 bases to trimming and J lost 7 bases, with 8 bases between them. The PCR contained 60 Vbeta and 13 Jbeta primers. The protocol was immunoSEQ multiplex PCR, while the TCRdb copy is restricted to in-frame clones and leaves out a portion. The table lists 90,000 to 130,000 clones, over 65% of them singletons. The clonotype comes from a woman in her 30s in good health and CMV-seronegative. The chain employs TRBV6-5 and TRBJ1-2, with D possibly being TRBD1 (5 bases). The specimen sequenced was PBMCs. The CDR3 nucleotides are TGTGCCAGCAGTTACAGGGGTTGTGGCTACACCTTC. Amino acid sequence: CASSYRGCGYTF.